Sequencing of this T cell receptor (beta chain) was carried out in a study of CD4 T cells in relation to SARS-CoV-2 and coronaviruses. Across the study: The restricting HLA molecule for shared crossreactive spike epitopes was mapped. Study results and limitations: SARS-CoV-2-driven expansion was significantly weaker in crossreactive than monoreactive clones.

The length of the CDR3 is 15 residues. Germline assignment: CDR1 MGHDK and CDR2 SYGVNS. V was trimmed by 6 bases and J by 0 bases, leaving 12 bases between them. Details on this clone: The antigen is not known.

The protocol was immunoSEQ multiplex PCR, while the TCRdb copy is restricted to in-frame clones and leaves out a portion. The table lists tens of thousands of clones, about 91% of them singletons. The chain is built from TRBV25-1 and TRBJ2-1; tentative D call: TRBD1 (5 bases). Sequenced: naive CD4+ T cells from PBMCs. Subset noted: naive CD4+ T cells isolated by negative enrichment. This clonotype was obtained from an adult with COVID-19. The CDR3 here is CASRPTGSSYNEQFF. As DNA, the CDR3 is TGTGCCAGCAGACCAACAGGTAGCTCCTACAATGAGCAGTTCTTC.